These 7 T cell receptor beta chains came from one sample sequenced in a study of tumor-infiltrating lymphocytes in primary liver carcinoma. Germline DNA was also extracted, with blood RNA taken from unsorted whole blood. TCR beta cDNA was made from 400 to 500 ng total RNA with a constant-region primer. Libraries covering TCR beta were generated through three nested multiplex PCR rounds (using a slightly modified ARM-PCR). For roughly 10 cycles apiece, the opening two PCR rounds ran with TRBV1-TRBV30 forward primers and a C-beta reverse primer. TCRdb redid the calling of the multiplex PCR reads with MiXCR, one entry per CDR3 protein. The sample yields hundreds of thousands of distinct CDR3 sequences, roughly 60% seen once. Sequencing was done on a sample of peripheral blood. The receptor source for this set is a man aged 35-49 years with primary liver carcinoma and hepatitis B virus infection.

The V call is TRBV5-1, the J call TRBJ2-7; D unresolved. The CDR3 contains 15 residues. Germline V gene lookup returns CDR1 SGHRS and CDR2 YFSETQ. Trimming left V 0 bases short and J 2 bases short, with 12 bases between. CDR3 in DNA: TGCGCCAGCAGCTTGGCCCCGACCGCAACCTACGAGCAGTACTTC. This encodes CASSLAPTATYEQYF.

In the case of this clonotype: Given the absence of the conserved phenylalanine or tryptophan at the CDR3 end, a read error is likely. J is TRBJ1-2 and V is TRBV10-3; D remains ambiguous. V lost 6 bases, J lost 3 bases, and 11 bases lay in between. Germline-derived CDR1 and CDR2 are ENHRY and SYGVKD. The CDR3 sequence is 13 residues long. The CDR3, as DNA: TGTGCCATCAGGGCCGACGCCGACTATGGCTACACCTTA. As protein: CAIRADADYGYTL.

This clonotype was observed many times. J is TRBJ2-7 and V is TRBV14; D possibly uses TRBD1 or TRBD2 (6 bases each). Trimming left V 6 bases short and J 4 bases short, with 19 bases between. CDR3 length: 15 amino acids. Germline lookup yields CDR1 SGHDN and CDR2 FVKESK. The CDR3 region is CASSQAGTGIYEQYF. Written as DNA, the CDR3 is TGTGCCAGCAGTCAGGCGGGAACAGGGATTTACGAGCAGTACTTC.

The chain couples TRBV4-3 to TRBJ2-1, with D unclear. This CDR3 is 15 amino acids long. Germline V lookup: CDR1 LGHNA, CDR2 YSLEER. The V end lost 0 bases, the J end lost 3 bases, and 9 bases lay between the germline ends. CDR3 nucleotides: TGCGCCAGCAGCCAAGATCTAACGGTCTACAATGAGCAGTTCTTC. The encoded protein is CASSQDLTVYNEQFF.

Points on this clonotype: This may come from a read error, since a much larger clone is one base off. The chain uses TRBV29-1 and TRBJ2-7; 14 positions match TRBD2. CDR3 length equals 14 residues. In germline, CDR1 is SQVTM, CDR2 ANQGSEA. For the CDR3, the DNA is TGCAGCGTTGAAGGACTAGCGGGAGGGGGCGAGCAGCACTTC. It is translated as CSVEGLAGGGEQHF.

Concerning this clonotype itself: A read error may be the cause here, since a much bigger clone is one base away. The chain uses TRBV29-1 and TRBJ2-7; 8 bases agree with TRBD2. Germline V lookup: CDR1 SQVTM, CDR2 ANQGSEA. V dropped 7 bases and J dropped 7; count of bases not matched to a gene: 12. The CDR3 loop spans 13 amino acids. CDR3 DNA sequence: TGCAGCGCCCTAAGCGGGAGTAAGTGGGAGCAGTACTTC. Residues: CSALSGSKWEQYF.

Comment on this clonotype: Relative to the germline gene, one junction end is altered; a read error may explain this. CDR3 in amino acids: CAGSLVGGTKTQYF. The DNA for the CDR3 is TGTGCCGGCAGCTTAGTAGGAGGGACCAAGACCCAGTACTTC. V is TRBV11-2 and J is TRBJ2-5; D is perhaps TRBD2 (6 bases). CDR3 size: 14 residues. Germline CDR1 reads SGHAT; CDR2 reads FQNNGV.